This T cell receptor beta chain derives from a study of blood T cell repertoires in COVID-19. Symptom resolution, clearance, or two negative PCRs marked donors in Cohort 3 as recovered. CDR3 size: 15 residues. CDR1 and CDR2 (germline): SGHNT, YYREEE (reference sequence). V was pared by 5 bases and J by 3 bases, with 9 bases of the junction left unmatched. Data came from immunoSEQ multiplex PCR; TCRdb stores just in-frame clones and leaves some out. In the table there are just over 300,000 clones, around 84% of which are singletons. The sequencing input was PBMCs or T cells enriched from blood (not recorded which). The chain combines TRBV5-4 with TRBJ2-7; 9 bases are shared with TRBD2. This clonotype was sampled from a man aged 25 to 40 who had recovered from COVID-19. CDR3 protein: CASSMGLALNYEQYF. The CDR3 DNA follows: TGTGCCAGCAGTATGGGACTAGCCCTAAACTACGAGCAGTACTTC.